One sample yielded the 29 T cell receptor beta chains listed below, sequenced in a study of blood T cell repertoires in COVID-19. Generated by immunoSEQ multiplex PCR, the TCRdb table keeps only in-frame clones and is missing some. The table lists some 260,000 clones, 88% of them singletons. The sample comprised peripheral blood. Receptor source: a woman in her twenties or thirties with acute or convalescent COVID-19.

V and J are TRBV4-3 and TRBJ2-1; possible D gene TRBD1, 5 bases. The CDR3 covers 19 residues. CDR1 LGHNA and CDR2 YSLEER come from the germline V gene. Trimming stripped 0 bases from V and 7 bases from J, with 25 bases between. In DNA form, the CDR3 reads TGCGCCAGCAGCCAAGATTCATTTCCCAGGGTCAGTTCGTTGAATGAGCAGTTCTTC. This sequence encodes CASSQDSFPRVSSLNEQFF.

The chain combines TRBV19 with TRBJ1-2, with D perhaps TRBD1 (5 bases). V lost 1 base to trimming and J lost 3 bases, with 9 bases between them. Germline CDR1 LNHDA, CDR2 SQIVND (reference sequence). The CDR3 runs to 14 residues. The CDR3 region has the DNA TGTGCCAGTAGTATAGTCGGGGGGTACTATGGCTACACCTTC. Residues: CASSIVGGYYGYTF.

On this clone: Other DNA sequences from this sample encode an identical CDR3 as well. The rearrangement joins TRBV29-1 to TRBJ1-5; maybe TRBD1 (5 bases). Trimming left V 4 bases short and J 4 bases short, with 8 bases between. CDR1 SQVTM and CDR2 ANQGSEA come from the germline V gene. This CDR3 is built from 12 residues. CDR3 nucleotides: TGCAGCGTTGGGGGGGAAAATCAGCCCCAGCATTTT. Translation gives CSVGGENQPQHF.

The rearrangement uses TRBV5-6 and TRBJ2-5; D is possibly TRBD1 (6 bases). The ends were cut back, 0 bases at V and 4 bases at J, with 16 bases in the middle. Germline V CDR1 and CDR2: SGHDT, YYEEEE. This CDR3 has 16 amino acids. The CDR3 here is CASSLALGASGETQYF. The CDR3 DNA is TGTGCCAGCAGCTTGGCCCTGGGGGCATCGGGAGAGACCCAGTACTTC. Full variable domain (rest looked up from reference TRBV5-6 and TRBJ2-5): DAGVTQSPTHLIKTRGQQVTLRCSPKSGHDTVSWYQQALGQGPQFIFQYYEEEERQRGNFPDRFSGHQFPNYSSELNVNALLLGDSALYLCASSLALGASGETQYFGPGTRLLVL.

Only one count was recorded for this clone. V and J are TRBV30 and TRBJ2-3; D is undetermined. The germline V gene has CDR1 GTSNPN and CDR2 SVGIG (reference sequence). This CDR3 region has 11 residues. The V and J ends lost 0 bases and 11 bases respectively, with 9 bases between them. In DNA form, the CDR3 reads TGTGCCTGGAGTGTACCGTCCGGGCAGTATTTT. This codes for CAWSVPSGQYF.

Only one count was recorded for this clone. This rearrangement joins TRBV7-2 to TRBJ2-1, with D perhaps matching TRBD2 (5 bases). The CDR3 totals 15 residues. Trimming pared 5 bases from V and 1 base from J, leaving 12 bases between. Germline V lookup: CDR1 SGHTA, CDR2 FQGNSA. CDR3 bases: TGTGCCAGCAGCCTACCGGGATGGTCCTACAATGAGCAGTTCTTC. The encoded protein is CASSLPGWSYNEQFF. Looking up the rest from reference TRBV7-2 and TRBJ2-1 gives the full variable domain: GAGVSQSPSNKVTEKGKDVELRCDPISGHTALYWYRQSLGQGLEFLIYFQGNSAPDKSGLPSDRFSAERTGGSVSTLTIQRTQQEDSAVYLCASSLPGWSYNEQFFGPGTRLTVL.

The V gene is TRBV19, the J gene TRBJ1-1, with D possibly TRBD1 on 6 matching bases. The CDR3 sequence is 15 residues long. Germline loops: CDR1 LNHDA, CDR2 SQIVND (reference sequence). V lost 5 bases and J lost 1, with 14 bases in between. The CDR3 nucleotides are TGTGCCAGTAGTTGGACAGTTACTAGGAACACTGAAGCTTTCTTT. Translating gives CASSWTVTRNTEAFF. Full variable domain (rest looked up from reference TRBV19 and TRBJ1-1): DGGITQSPKYLFRKEGQNVTLSCEQNLNHDAMYWYRQDPGQGLRLIYYSQIVNDFQKGDIAEGYSVSREKKESFPLTVTSAQKNPTAFYLCASSWTVTRNTEAFFGQGTRLTVV.

This sequence joins TRBV30 and TRBJ2-7; 7 nucleotides match TRBD1. The germline V gene has CDR1 GTSNPN and CDR2 SVGIG (reference sequence). The CDR3 consists of 15 residues. V lost 0 bases, J lost 2 bases, and 7 bases stayed unmatched. The CDR3 spells CAWSVPGTATYEQYF. In nucleotides, the CDR3 is TGTGCCTGGAGTGTACCGGGGACAGCTACCTACGAGCAGTACTTC.

The chain uses TRBV6-5 and TRBJ2-1; D not resolved. The V end was cut by 6 bases, the J end by 4 bases, with 4 bases between. Germline loops: CDR1 MNHEY, CDR2 SVGAGI. The CDR3 has 11 residues. DNA of the CDR3: TGTGCCAGCAGCAATTACAATGAGCAGTTCTTC. Its protein is CASSNYNEQFF.

V gene TRBV4-3 combines with J gene TRBJ2-7; tentative D call: TRBD2 (5 bases). This CDR3 has 15 amino acids. CDR1 is LGHNA, CDR2 YSLEER, per germline. V shed 0 bases and J shed 2 bases, with 11 bases lying between them. In DNA form, the CDR3 reads TGCGCCAGCAGCCAAGATAGAGGGAAGACCTACGAGCAGTACTTC. This encodes CASSQDRGKTYEQYF.

The chain employs TRBV18 and TRBJ1-5; D is possibly TRBD1 (5 bases). The CDR3 length is 14 residues. V lost 3 bases, J lost 0 bases, and 6 bases lay in between. CDR1 and CDR2 (germline): KGHSH, LQKENI. CDR3 region: CASSPDTSNQPQHF. The CDR3, as DNA: TGTGCCAGCTCACCGGACACTAGCAATCAGCCCCAGCATTTT.

This clone was seen just once. The chain links TRBV12-5 to TRBJ2-5; possible D gene TRBD1, 7 bases. CDR1 and CDR2 (germline): LGHNT, FRNRAP. Trimming pared 2 bases from V and 5 bases from J, leaving 12 bases between. The CDR3 spans 14 residues. CDR3 protein: CASGLTRGDETQYF. The CDR3 DNA reads as TGTGCTAGTGGTTTGACCAGGGGGGATGAGACCCAGTACTTC.

The chain uses TRBV7-9 and TRBJ2-7, with 7 nucleotides matching TRBD1. The CDR3 extends over 15 amino acids. Germline CDR1 SEHNR, CDR2 FQNEAQ (reference sequence). J lost 0 bases, V lost 5 bases, and 7 bases had no gene match. In nucleotides, the CDR3 is TGTGCCAGCAGCCGCCCGGACAGGAGCTCCTACGAGCAGTACTTC. Translation gives CASSRPDRSSYEQYF.

The chain couples TRBV9 to TRBJ2-7; maybe TRBD1 (5 bases). CDR3 length: 14 residues. In germline, CDR1 is SGDLS, CDR2 YYNGEE. The ends were cut back, 0 bases at V and 1 base at J, with 8 bases in the middle. CDR3 in DNA: TGTGCCAGCAGCGTAGATGCAGGGTCCTACGAGCAGTACTTC. It specifies CASSVDAGSYEQYF.

This rearrangement joins TRBV29-1 to TRBJ2-2, with 7 bases lining up with TRBD2. The CDR3 length is 13 residues. Trimming removed 5 bases from V and 6 bases from J; junction bases left unmatched: 6. Per the germline V gene, CDR1 is SQVTM and CDR2 is ANQGSEA. This CDR3 is CSVLLREAGELFF. The CDR3 coding sequence is TGCAGCGTTTTACTTCGGGAGGCCGGGGAGCTGTTTTTT.

V gene TRBV2 combines with J gene TRBJ2-1; 7 bases are shared with TRBD2. CDR3 length equals 16 residues. CDR1 and CDR2 from the germline V gene are SNHLY and FYNNEI. Trimming at V came to 2 bases and at J to 2 bases, leaving 6 bases not matched to a gene. The CDR3 sequence: CASSESSGPTYNEQFF. CDR3 bases: TGTGCCAGCAGTGAATCTAGCGGACCGACCTACAATGAGCAGTTCTTC.

The J gene is TRBJ2-7, the V gene TRBV13; 14 bases line up with TRBD2. The CDR3 is 16 residues long. From germline, CDR1 is PRHDT and CDR2 FYEKMQ (reference sequence). The V and J ends lost 5 bases and 5 bases, in that order; junction bases with no gene match: 8. The CDR3 loop is CASSPGLAGESHEQYF. In DNA form, the CDR3 reads TGTGCCAGCAGCCCGGGACTAGCGGGAGAATCCCACGAGCAGTACTTC. Filled out from reference TRBV13 and TRBJ2-7, the complete variable domain reads AAGVIQSPRHLIKEKRETATLKCYPIPRHDTVYWYQQGPGQDPQFLISFYEKMQSDKGSIPDRFSAQQFSDYHSELNMSSLELGDSALYFCASSPGLAGESHEQYFGPGTRLTVT.

The V call is TRBV7-9, the J call TRBJ1-2; 8 bases fit TRBD1. Germline assignment: CDR1 SEHNR and CDR2 FQNEAQ (reference sequence). V trimming: 8 bases; J trimming: 4 bases; junction bases outside the gene matches: 3. The CDR3 has 12 amino acids. The CDR3 sequence: CASGQGSYGYTF. The CDR3 DNA reads TGTGCCAGCGGACAGGGAAGCTATGGCTACACCTTC.

The V gene is TRBV12-3 or TRBV12-4, the J gene TRBJ1-5; 7 bases map to TRBD1. Trimming cost V 6 bases and J 4 bases; bases outside gene matches: 0. The CDR3 consists of 12 residues. CDR3 DNA: TGTGCCAGCAGGACAGGGAATCAGCCCCAGCATTTT. Translated: CASRTGNQPQHF.

The V gene is TRBV5-1, the J gene TRBJ1-6; 10 bases agree with TRBD1. Germline V gene sequence: CDR1 SGHRS, CDR2 YFSETQ. The CDR3 covers 15 residues. J gave up 7 bases and V 6 bases, and 7 bases lay outside the gene matches. The CDR3, as DNA: TGCGCCAGCACCGTTCGGGACAGGGGCAATTCACCCCTCCACTTT. Translating it yields CASTVRDRGNSPLHF.

This clone was seen once. J is TRBJ2-1 and V is TRBV29-1; D might be TRBD1 (6 bases). Germline-derived CDR1 and CDR2 are SQVTM and ANQGSEA. This CDR3 region has 12 residues. The V and J ends lost 3 bases and 6 bases respectively, with 9 bases between them. In DNA form, the CDR3 reads TGCAGCGTTGACAGGGGTGGCAATGAGCAGTTCTTC. It codes for CSVDRGGNEQFF.

The chain combines TRBV11-2 with TRBJ2-1; D is uncertain. V was trimmed by 2 bases and J by 9 bases, leaving 5 bases between them. The CDR3 loop spans 11 amino acids. CDR1 is SGHAT, CDR2 FQNNGV, per germline. CDR3 sequence: CASSLLLEQFF. The CDR3 region has the DNA TGTGCCAGCAGCTTATTACTTGAGCAGTTCTTC.

The rearrangement links TRBV10-3 to TRBJ1-6; TRBD1 matches at 7 bases. CDR3 size: 16 residues. V lost 2 bases and J lost 8; bases outside the gene matches: 9. The V gene's germline CDR1 is ENHRY and CDR2 SYGVKD. CDR3 in amino acids: CAISEGRGILDSPLHF. The CDR3 DNA reads TGTGCCATCAGTGAGGGCAGGGGGATCTTAGATTCACCCCTCCACTTT.

The chain is built from TRBV19 and TRBJ1-5; TRBD1 matches 7 bases. This CDR3 has 13 amino acids. With 3 bases clipped from V and 5 bases from J, the junction kept 1 base outside the gene matches. The germline V gene has CDR1 LNHDA and CDR2 SQIVND (reference sequence). CDR3 in amino acids: CASSIDRDQPQHF. The CDR3 DNA sequence: TGTGCCAGTAGTATCGACAGGGATCAGCCCCAGCATTTT. The variable domain in full, completed from reference TRBV19 and TRBJ1-5, reads DGGITQSPKYLFRKEGQNVTLSCEQNLNHDAMYWYRQDPGQGLRLIYYSQIVNDFQKGDIAEGYSVSREKKESFPLTVTSAQKNPTAFYLCASSIDRDQPQHFGDGTRLSIL.

CDR3 DNA sequence: TGTGCCACCAGCAGAGATGAGGGCGAACCCCAGCATTTT. Encoded protein: CATSRDEGEPQHF. The chain links TRBV15 to TRBJ1-5; D is undetermined. Trimming shortened V by 0 bases and J by 10 bases, and 10 bases separated the two germline ends. Germline V gene lookup returns CDR1 LNHNV and CDR2 YYDKDF (reference sequence). The CDR3 extends over 13 amino acids.

This rearrangement joins TRBV6-2 or TRBV6-3 to TRBJ2-7, with 16 bases that match TRBD2. This CDR3 contains 19 residues. J gave up 5 bases and V 0 bases, and 10 bases lay outside the gene matches. Germline-derived CDR1 and CDR2 are MNHEY and SVGEGT. The CDR3 protein is CASSYSSGTSGRAIDEQYF. DNA for the CDR3: TGTGCCAGCAGTTACTCGTCCGGGACTAGCGGGAGGGCCATAGACGAGCAGTACTTC.

The rearrangement uses TRBV3-1 (or the pseudogene TRBV3-2) and TRBJ2-7; the match to TRBD2 covers 7 bases. Germline CDR1 reads LGHDT; CDR2 reads YNNKEL (reference sequence). Trimming at V came to 1 base and at J to 3 bases, leaving 3 bases not matched to a gene. The CDR3 covers 14 residues. The CDR3 nucleotides are TGTGCCAGCAGCCAAGGTCTAGCGGACTACGAGCAGTACTTC. Protein: CASSQGLADYEQYF.

The chain uses TRBV30 and TRBJ1-5; 7 bases match TRBD1. This CDR3 contains 16 residues. Germline assignment: CDR1 GTSNPN and CDR2 SVGIG (reference sequence). V shed 0 bases and J 11 bases; nucleotides not matched to a gene: 16. CDR3 DNA: TGTGCCTGGAGTGTACAGGGACAGTTCTTAGCTGTGGCCCAGCATTTT. This translates into CAWSVQGQFLAVAQHF.

This clone was picked up one time. This chain joins TRBV19 and TRBJ1-3, with TRBD1 matching over 9 bases. The germline CDR1 and CDR2 sequences are LNHDA and SQIVND (reference sequence). J gave up 2 bases and V 9 bases, and 8 bases lay outside the gene matches. The CDR3 length is 15 residues. The CDR3 reads CASQTDRGAGNTIYF. CDR3 DNA sequence: TGTGCCAGCCAAACCGACAGGGGGGCTGGAAACACCATATATTTT.